The 26 T cell receptor beta chains in this list originate from one sample, sequenced in a study of T cells in Graves' hyperthyroidism and ophthalmopathy. RNA transcripts were the template for amplifying TCR beta CDR3 regions. The primer set for the first-round RT-PCR of the TCR CDR3 was HTBI. One entry per CDR3 protein, called by TCRdb with MiXCR from the multiplex PCR reads. This sample has 700,000 to 850,000 distinct CDR3 sequences; around a third occur once, and the top ten carry around 32%. The sequencing input was blood. The receptors were sampled from a woman aged 40 to 50 with Graves' hyperthyroidism.

V and J are TRBV2 and TRBJ2-5; 8 bases fit TRBD2. From germline, CDR1 is SNHLY and CDR2 FYNNEI. The CDR3 runs to 16 residues. Germline trimming cut 6 bases from V and 9 bases from J; bases unmatched to any gene: 18. The CDR3 loop is CASSVEGTGGIGAQYF. CDR3 nucleotides: TGTGCCAGCAGCGTAGAGGGGACGGGGGGGATCGGGGCCCAGTACTTC. The whole variable domain, remainder taken from reference TRBV2 and TRBJ2-5, is EPEVTQTPSHQVTQMGQEVILRCVPISNHLYFYWYRQILGQKVEFLVSFYNNEISEKSEIFDDQFSVERPDGSNFTLKIRSTKLEDSAMYFCASSVEGTGGIGAQYFGPGTRLLVL.

This clonotype was picked up many times. The rearrangement joins TRBV29-1 to TRBJ1-4; D is ambiguous. The CDR3 covers 11 residues. V lost 3 bases and J 8 bases, leaving 7 bases between the germline ends. From germline, CDR1 is SQVTM and CDR2 ANQGSEA. The CDR3 DNA reads TGCAGCGTTGACGACGGGGAAAAACTGTTTTTT. Translating gives CSVDDGEKLFF. The whole variable domain, remainder taken from reference TRBV29-1 and TRBJ1-4, is SAVISQKPSRDICQRGTSLTIQCQVDSQVTMMFWYRQQPGQSLTLIATANQGSEATYESGFVIDKFPISRPNLTFSTLTVSNMSPEDSSIYLCSVDDGEKLFFGSGTQLSVL.

This clonotype was recorded at least ten times. This rearrangement joins TRBV3-1 to TRBJ1-6; weak D call: TRBD1 (5 bases). CDR1 LGHDT and CDR2 YNNKEL come from the germline V gene (reference sequence). Trimming stripped 3 bases from V and 10 bases from J, with 13 bases between. CDR3 size: 14 residues. CDR3 sequence: CASSQVGDGSPLHF. Here the CDR3 DNA reads TGTGCCAGCAGCCAGGTAGGGGATGGCTCACCCCTCCACTTT.

The genes are TRBV6-1 and TRBJ2-2; D gene ambiguous. This CDR3 is 13 amino acids long. V was cut by 8 bases and J by 4 bases, with 11 bases left in between. Germline assignment: CDR1 MNHNS and CDR2 SASEGT. The DNA of the CDR3 is TGTGCCAGCCGGACCGGAAGCACCGGGGAGCTGTTTTTT. It is translated as CASRTGSTGELFF.

The chain links TRBV12-3 or TRBV12-4 to TRBJ2-2; no clear D gene. The CDR3 is 17 amino acids. Trimming shortened V by 2 bases and J by 4 bases, and 17 bases separated the two germline ends. The CDR3 spells CASSLTYSTMGTGELFF. The CDR3 region has the DNA TGTGCCAGCAGTTTAACTTACTCAACCATGGGCACCGGGGAGCTGTTTTTT.

This clonotype was observed at least ten times. The rearrangement links TRBV12-3 or TRBV12-4 to TRBJ2-7; TRBD2 matches at 7 bases. This CDR3 region has 14 residues. J was trimmed by 7 bases and V by 3 bases; bases with no gene match: 9. The CDR3 loop reads CASSLTAGRWEQYF. The CDR3 region has the DNA TGTGCCAGCAGTTTGACAGCGGGGAGGTGGGAGCAGTACTTC.

This clonotype turned up a few times. The chain combines TRBV6-5 with TRBJ1-2; 9 bases line up with TRBD1. Germline V gives CDR1 MNHEY, CDR2 SVGAGI. This CDR3 comprises 15 residues. Trimming took 7 bases from V and 4 from J; bases not matched to a gene: 10. The CDR3 is CASTRKPGQGYGYTF. The DNA of the CDR3 is TGTGCCAGCACCCGAAAACCGGGACAGGGCTATGGCTACACCTTC.

CDR3 coding DNA: TGTGCCAGCAGTTACGATGGGGCGAGGGGCTACACCTTC. Its protein product is CASSYDGARGYTF. V usage is TRBV6-5 and J usage is TRBJ1-2, with D maybe TRBD1 (5 bases). CDR1 is MNHEY and CDR2 is SVGAGI in the germline V gene. This CDR3 is built from 13 residues. V dropped 2 bases and J dropped 8 bases, with 12 bases sitting between them.

This clonotype appeared a single time. This chain joins TRBV20-1 and TRBJ2-5; 11 nucleotides match TRBD2. The ends lost 6 bases at V and 11 bases at J; junction bases unmatched: 14. The CDR3 has 14 amino acids. CDR1 is DFQATT, CDR2 SNEGSKA, per germline (reference sequence). CDR3 bases: TGCAGTGCCGTTAGCGGGGGGGTCACAGATACGCAGTACTTC. It codes for CSAVSGGVTDTQYF.

This clonotype was counted many times. The chain is built from TRBV12-3 or TRBV12-4 and TRBJ1-5; unclear D gene. Deletions cut 9 bases from V and 1 base from J, with 13 bases between. CDR3 length: 14 amino acids. This CDR3 reads CASGGSLSNQPQHF. The DNA for the CDR3 is TGTGCCAGTGGAGGTTCGCTGAGCAATCAGCCCCAGCATTTT.

V usage is TRBV6-5 and J usage is TRBJ1-6, with D unclear. This CDR3 spans 15 amino acids. V was clipped by 4 bases and J by 9 bases, with 16 bases between them. Germline CDR1 reads MNHEY; CDR2 reads SVGAGI. The CDR3: CASSSRRGSGSPLHF. The DNA for the CDR3 is TGTGCCAGCAGTTCCCGCCGGGGTAGTGGTTCACCCCTCCACTTT.

This sequence joins TRBV7-9 and TRBJ2-7, with TRBD1 as a possible D gene (5 bases). Germline V gives CDR1 SEHNR, CDR2 FQNEAQ (reference sequence). Trimming left V 1 base short and J 5 bases short, with 15 bases between. CDR3 length: 15 residues. The CDR3 spells CASSLEGPRFDEQYF. CDR3 nucleotide sequence: TGTGCCAGCAGCTTAGAGGGGCCAAGGTTTGACGAGCAGTACTTC.

Of note for this clonotype: Since a much larger clone is just one base distant, this may be a read error. The chain recombines TRBV10-3 with TRBJ2-5; 8 bases line up with TRBD2. CDR1 and CDR2 from the germline V gene are ENHRY and SYGVKD. The CDR3 runs 13 residues. V shed 11 bases and J 9 bases; nucleotides not matched to a gene: 14. CDR3 protein: CAVAGSVGEAQYF. CDR3 nucleotide sequence: TGTGCCGTAGCGGGGTCCGTCGGGGAGGCCCAGTACTTC.

V usage is TRBV20-1 and J usage is TRBJ2-5, with TRBD2 matching over 11 bases. CDR3 length equals 15 residues. V shed 5 bases and J 1 base; nucleotides not matched to a gene: 6. From germline, CDR1 is DFQATT and CDR2 SNEGSKA (reference sequence). The CDR3 coding sequence is TGCAGTGCTCGAAGGACTAGCGGGTTCCAAGAGACCCAGTACTTC. Its translation is CSARRTSGFQETQYF.

This clonotype has a count of ten or more. V is TRBV7-2 and J is TRBJ2-7; unclear D gene. V gave up 1 base and J gave up 0 bases, with 4 bases separating them. This CDR3 contains 13 residues. Germline assignment: CDR1 SGHTA and CDR2 FQGNSA. The CDR3, as DNA: TGTGCCAGCAGCTTAGAGATCTCCTACGAGCAGTACTTC. Translated, it gives CASSLEISYEQYF.

The chain combines TRBV6-1 with TRBJ1-6, with 7 bases matching TRBD1. The germline V gene encodes CDR1 MNHNS and CDR2 SASEGT. This CDR3 spans 16 amino acids. J was trimmed by 10 bases and V by 6 bases; bases with no gene match: 15. CDR3 protein: CASRGDSGTATSPLHF. For the CDR3, the DNA is TGTGCCAGCAGGGGCGATTCCGGGACAGCTACATCACCCCTCCACTTT.

With regard to this clonotype: One base away lies a much larger clone, so this may be a sequencing read error. This chain links TRBV7-8 with TRBJ1-3; no firm D call. The V gene's germline CDR1 is SGHVS and CDR2 FQNEAQ. V was pared by 8 bases and J by 3 bases, with 26 bases between. CDR3 size: 18 residues. CDR3 region: CASRSLVGTAGGGNTIYF. The CDR3 nucleotides read TGTGCCAGCCGCAGCTTAGTTGGTACGGCCGGCGGTGGAAACACCATATATTTT.

This clonotype was seen repeatedly, ten times or more. The gene calls are TRBV2 and TRBJ1-2; a possible D gene is TRBD1 (5 bases). V lost 6 bases and J 8 bases, leaving 13 bases between the germline ends. Germline CDR1 and CDR2: SNHLY and FYNNEI. CDR3 length equals 12 residues. The CDR3 spells CASRPGTFGYTF. CDR3 in DNA: TGTGCCAGCAGACCCGGGACCTTCGGCTACACCTTC.

The chain carries TRBV20-1 and TRBJ2-6, with TRBD1 as a possible D gene (7 bases). Looked up from germline, CDR1 is DFQATT and CDR2 is SNEGSKA (reference sequence). The length of the CDR3 is 15 residues. The V end was cut by 7 bases, the J end by 2 bases, with 15 bases between. CDR3 bases: TGCAGTGAGTACAGGGGACTCCCTGGGGCCAACGTCCTGACTTTC. Amino acids: CSEYRGLPGANVLTF.

This clonotype was counted only a few times. This sequence joins TRBV4-1 and TRBJ1-3, with D perhaps TRBD1 (6 bases). Germline values: CDR1 MGHRA, CDR2 YSYEKL. CDR3 size: 16 residues. Trimming stripped 6 bases from V and 8 bases from J, with 23 bases between. CDR3 DNA: TGCGCCAGCAGTCGGGACTCAGGGGTTTTGGCGGACACCATATATTTT. Its translation is CASSRDSGVLADTIYF.

This clonotype was picked up a small number of times. The CDR3 nucleotides are TGCAGTGCAATTAGACAGGAGGTTTATGGCTACACCTTC. Translated, it gives CSAIRQEVYGYTF. The chain recombines TRBV20-1 with TRBJ1-2; perhaps TRBD1 as D (6 bases). Trimming removed 6 bases at V and 5 bases at J, with 16 bases between. Germline V gene sequence: CDR1 DFQATT, CDR2 SNEGSKA (reference sequence). This CDR3 region has 13 residues.

The V and J genes are TRBV20-1 and TRBJ1-6, with D maybe TRBD1 (6 bases). V gave up 0 bases and J gave up 9 bases, with 18 bases separating them. This CDR3 is 16 amino acids long. Germline-derived CDR1 and CDR2 are DFQATT and SNEGSKA (reference sequence). The CDR3 region is CSARDYGRGAISPLHF. The CDR3 nucleotides are TGCAGTGCTAGAGATTACGGCAGGGGCGCGATTTCACCCCTCCACTTT.

This chain connects TRBV11-2 to TRBJ1-1; D possibly corresponds to TRBD1 (6 bases). V shed 3 bases and J shed 1 base, with 12 bases lying between them. The germline V gene has CDR1 SGHAT and CDR2 FQNNGV. This CDR3 is built from 15 residues. As DNA, the CDR3 is TGTGCCAGCAGCTTGTACAGGGATTCGAACACTGAAGCTTTCTTT. This translates into CASSLYRDSNTEAFF. Full variable domain (rest looked up from reference TRBV11-2 and TRBJ1-1): EAGVAQSPRYKIIEKRQSVAFWCNPISGHATLYWYQQILGQGPKLLIQFQNNGVVDDSQLPKDRFSAERLKGVDSTLKIQPAKLEDSAVYLCASSLYRDSNTEAFFGQGTRLTVV.

V usage is TRBV6-2 or TRBV6-3 and J usage is TRBJ1-2, with a tentative D call TRBD1 (6 bases). Between the trimmed V and J ends, which lost 10 bases and 2 bases, there was a span of 11 bases. Germline CDR1 and CDR2: MNHEY and SVGEGT. The CDR3 runs to 12 residues. CDR3: CATTTGNYGYTF. CDR3 bases: TGTGCCACCACAACAGGGAACTATGGCTACACCTTC.

In regard to this clonotype: Compared with germline, one end of the junction differs, possibly owing to a read error. The V and J genes are TRBV18 and TRBJ1-6; the D is unclear. Germline lookup yields CDR1 KGHSH and CDR2 LQKENI. The CDR3 spans 14 residues. In DNA, the CDR3 is TGTGCCAGCTCACCAAACTTCGGGAATTCACCCCTCCGCTTT. Translation: CASSPNFGNSPLRF.

Regarding this clonotype: One end of the junction fails to match germline, which may point to a read error. The rearrangement uses TRBV6-1 and TRBJ1-3; D call uncertain. Germline CDR1 and CDR2: MNHNS and SASEGT. This CDR3 comprises 14 residues. For the CDR3, the DNA is TGCGCCAGCAGTGAGCCAGGCCTTGGAAACACCATATATTTT. It specifies CASSEPGLGNTIYF.